The clone carrying this TCR beta chain was counted at least ten times. As yet, its antigen is unknown. The TCR library was built from RNA with a 3' RACE protocol and unique molecular identifiers. TCRdb independently ran MiXCR on the 3' RACE reads; one entry per CDR3 protein. The repertoire includes more than 85,000 distinct CDR3 sequences, 6.9% of them detected once, and about 1.1% sits in the top ten. This record comes from a study of HIV-infected children after antiretroviral therapy interruption. At the level of the study: Recorded EBV and CMV exposure existed for most children. Study conclusions and caveats: Naive CD4+ sequences overlapped less between time points once interruption began. The Gini coefficient of naive CD4+ repertoires rose, returning to baseline by 3 years.

As to treatment: PENTA 11 planned treatment interruption arm or continuous ART arm. Cryopreserved PBMC samples required at least 5 million viable cells. This CDR3 spans 16 amino acids. Germline CDR1 LGHDT, CDR2 YNNKEL (reference sequence). With 2 bases removed from V and 6 bases from J, the gap between germline ends came to 17 bases. The origin of this receptor is a pool of human donors with HIV. This chain links TRBV3-1 with TRBJ2-1, with D hard to call. Sequences were derived from CD45RA+ CD4+ T cells from PBMCs, pooled from several time points, sampled from a donor given antiretroviral therapy, either interrupted or continuous. The subset is: naive CD4+ CD45RA+ CD45RO- T cells. The CDR3 nucleotides are TGTGCCAGCAGCCAAAAGGCCCCCAGCCAGATCAATGAGCAGTTCTTC. It translates to CASSQKAPSQINEQFF.